This T cell receptor beta chain is drawn from a study of sequential checkpoint blockade in melanoma. Stated treatment: randomized to nivolumab then ipilimumab (arm A) or the reverse (arm B). Trimming removed 5 bases from V and 7 bases from J; junction bases left unmatched: 10. CDR1 is SGDLS and CDR2 is YYNGEE in the germline V gene. This CDR3 has 15 residues. Libraries were prepared by immunoSEQ multiplex PCR; TCRdb keeps only in-frame clonotypes and omits some of them. The sample lists 14,000 or so clones; roughly 82% were seen once. The receptor comes from a human donor with melanoma. The chain is built from TRBV9 and TRBJ2-1; 9 positions agree with TRBD2. The sample consisted of CD8+ T cells sorted from blood (inferred from file names), taken from a patient given nivolumab and ipilimumab in sequence. The CDR3 spells CASRHGGGAMNEQFF. Here the CDR3 DNA reads TGTGCCAGCAGACATGGCGGGGGGGCTATGAATGAGCAGTTCTTC.